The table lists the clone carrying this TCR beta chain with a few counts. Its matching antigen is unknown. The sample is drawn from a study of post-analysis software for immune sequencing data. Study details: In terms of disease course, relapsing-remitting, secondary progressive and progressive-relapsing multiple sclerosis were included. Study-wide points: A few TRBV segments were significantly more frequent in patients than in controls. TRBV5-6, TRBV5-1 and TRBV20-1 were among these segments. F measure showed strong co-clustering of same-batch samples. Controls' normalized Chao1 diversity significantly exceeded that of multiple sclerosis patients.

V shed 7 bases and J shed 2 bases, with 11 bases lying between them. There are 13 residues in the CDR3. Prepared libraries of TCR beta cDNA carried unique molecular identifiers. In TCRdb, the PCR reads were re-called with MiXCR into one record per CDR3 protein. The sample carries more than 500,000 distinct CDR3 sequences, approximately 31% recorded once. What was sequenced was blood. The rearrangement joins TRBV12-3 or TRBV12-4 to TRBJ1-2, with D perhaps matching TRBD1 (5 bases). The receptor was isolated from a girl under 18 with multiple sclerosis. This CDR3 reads CASTLGLNYGYTF. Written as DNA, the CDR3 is TGTGCCAGCACCCTGGGACTAAACTATGGCTACACCTTC.